The source of this T cell receptor (beta chain) is a study of Ad26.COV2.S vaccination and SARS-CoV-2 variants. About this clone: Its antigen is undetermined.

Libraries were prepared by immunoSEQ multiplex PCR; TCRdb keeps only in-frame clonotypes and omits some of them. The table lists hundreds of thousands of clones, 80% to 90% of them singletons. Treatment reported: 15 to 20 received Ad26.COV2.S at low or high dose, single or two shots; a few received placebo; per-sample allocation not given. Vaccine and placebo recipients were sampled on day 63 after the first injection. It was an adult aged 18-55 years in Boston who was the donor. Study-wide results and caveats: Total responses of T cells may have been underestimated by the analyses of TCR breadth and depth.

The CDR3 totals 15 residues. The germline V gene has CDR1 PRHDT and CDR2 FYEKMQ (reference sequence). V shed 5 bases and J shed 0 bases, with 13 bases lying between them. Sequenced material: peripheral blood, taken in a trial of Ad26.COV2.S vaccine versus placebo. The TCR sequence derives from a person between 18 and 65 years old who received the Ad26.COV2.S COVID-19 vaccine or a placebo. The chain has TRBV13 and TRBJ1-2; a weak D match, TRBD1 (5 bases). The CDR3 loop is CASSPPGLSNYGYTF. The CDR3 DNA reads as TGTGCCAGCAGCCCCCCAGGGTTATCTAACTATGGCTACACCTTC.